The source of this TCR beta chain is a study of molecular identifiers for immune sequencing clone quantification. General study findings and limits: Spiked Jurkat TCR RNA originating from one cell could reportedly be identified amid more than 800,000 naive cells.

V was pared by 7 bases and J by 3 bases, with 9 bases between. The CDR3 is made up of 12 amino acids. The germline V gene has CDR1 MDHEN and CDR2 SYDVKM. Many counts were recorded for this clonotype. Antigen specificity is unknown. TCRdb called the PCR reads again in MiXCR, with one record for every CDR3 protein. The sample lists about 630,000 distinct CDR3 sequences, 25% occurring once. The material sequenced was naive CD8+ T cells from blood, with Jurkat cell RNA spiked in. Subset in this sample: FACS-sorted CD8+CD4-CCR7+CD45RA+ naive T cells. V is TRBV28 and J is TRBJ2-5; D is unresolved. The receptor was isolated from a human donor in good health. Some libraries in this study had Jurkat cell RNA spiked in. The CDR3 coding sequence is TGTGCCAGCACCTCTGGTGAAGAGACCCAGTACTTC. Residues: CASTSGEETQYF.